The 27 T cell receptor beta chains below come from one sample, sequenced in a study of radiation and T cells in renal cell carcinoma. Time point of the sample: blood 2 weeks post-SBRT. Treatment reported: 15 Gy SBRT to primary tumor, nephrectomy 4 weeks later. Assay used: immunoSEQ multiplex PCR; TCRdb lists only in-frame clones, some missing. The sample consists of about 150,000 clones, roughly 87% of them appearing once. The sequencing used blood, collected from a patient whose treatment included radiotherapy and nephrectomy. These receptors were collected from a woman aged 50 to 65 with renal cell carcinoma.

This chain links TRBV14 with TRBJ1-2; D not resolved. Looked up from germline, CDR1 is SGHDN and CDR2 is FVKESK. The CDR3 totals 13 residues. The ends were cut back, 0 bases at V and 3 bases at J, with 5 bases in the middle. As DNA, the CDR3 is TGTGCCAGCAGCCAAGATAGCTACTATGGCTACACCTTC. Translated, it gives CASSQDSYYGYTF.

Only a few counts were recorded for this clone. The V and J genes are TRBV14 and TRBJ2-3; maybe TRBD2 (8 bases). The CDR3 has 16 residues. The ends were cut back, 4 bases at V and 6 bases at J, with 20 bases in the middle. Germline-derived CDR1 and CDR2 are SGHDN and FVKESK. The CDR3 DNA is TGTGCCAGCAGCCCCAGGGGGGCGGGGGGTGCCGATACGCAGTATTTT. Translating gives CASSPRGAGGADTQYF. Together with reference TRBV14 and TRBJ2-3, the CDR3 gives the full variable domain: EAGVTQFPSHSVIEKGQTVTLRCDPISGHDNLYWYRRVMGKEIKFLLHFVKESKQDESGMPNNRFLAERTGGTYSTLKVQPAELEDSGVYFCASSPRGAGGADTQYFGPGTRLTVL.

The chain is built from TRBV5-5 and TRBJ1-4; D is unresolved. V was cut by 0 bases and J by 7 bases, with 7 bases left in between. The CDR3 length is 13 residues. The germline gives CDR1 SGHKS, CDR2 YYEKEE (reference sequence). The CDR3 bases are TGTGCCAGCAGCTTGGGGCCAGCTGAAAAACTGTTTTTT. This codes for CASSLGPAEKLFF.

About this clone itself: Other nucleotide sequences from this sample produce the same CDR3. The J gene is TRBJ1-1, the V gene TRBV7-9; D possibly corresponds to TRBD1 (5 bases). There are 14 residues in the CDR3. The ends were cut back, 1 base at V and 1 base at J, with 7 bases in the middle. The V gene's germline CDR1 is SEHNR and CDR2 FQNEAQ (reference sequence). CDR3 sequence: CASSLGDSNTEAFF. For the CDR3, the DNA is TGTGCCAGCAGCTTAGGGGACTCGAACACTGAAGCTTTCTTT.

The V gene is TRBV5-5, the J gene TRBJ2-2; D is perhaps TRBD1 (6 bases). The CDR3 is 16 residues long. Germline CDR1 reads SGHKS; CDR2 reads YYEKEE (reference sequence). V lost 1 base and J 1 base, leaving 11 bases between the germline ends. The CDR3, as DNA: TGTGCCAGCAGCTTGCACCGGACAGAGAACACCGGGGAGCTGTTTTTT. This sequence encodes CASSLHRTENTGELFF.

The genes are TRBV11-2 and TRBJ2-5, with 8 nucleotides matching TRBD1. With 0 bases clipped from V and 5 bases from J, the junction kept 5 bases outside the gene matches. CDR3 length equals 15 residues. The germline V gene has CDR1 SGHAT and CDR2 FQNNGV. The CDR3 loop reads CASSLDSQGDETQYF. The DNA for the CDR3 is TGTGCCAGCAGCTTAGATTCACAGGGGGATGAGACCCAGTACTTC.

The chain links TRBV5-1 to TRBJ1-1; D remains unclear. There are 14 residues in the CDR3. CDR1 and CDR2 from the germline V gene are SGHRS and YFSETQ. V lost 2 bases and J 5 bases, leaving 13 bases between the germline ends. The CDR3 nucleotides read TGCGCCAGCAGCTTCGGGGAGCGGGCAACTGAAGCTTTCTTT. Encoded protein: CASSFGERATEAFF.

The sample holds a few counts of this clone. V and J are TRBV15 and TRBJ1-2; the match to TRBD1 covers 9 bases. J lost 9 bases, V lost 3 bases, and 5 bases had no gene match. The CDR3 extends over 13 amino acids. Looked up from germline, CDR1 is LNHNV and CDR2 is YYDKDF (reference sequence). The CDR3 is CATSRGQGSRYTF. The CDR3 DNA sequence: TGTGCCACCAGCAGGGGACAGGGTAGTCGCTACACCTTC.

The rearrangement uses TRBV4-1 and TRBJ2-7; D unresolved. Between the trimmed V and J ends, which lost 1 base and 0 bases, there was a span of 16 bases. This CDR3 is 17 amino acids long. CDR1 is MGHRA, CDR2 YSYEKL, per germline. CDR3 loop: CASSQGFAGSSSYEQYF. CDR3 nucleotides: TGCGCCAGCAGCCAAGGCTTTGCAGGATCGAGCTCCTACGAGCAGTACTTC.

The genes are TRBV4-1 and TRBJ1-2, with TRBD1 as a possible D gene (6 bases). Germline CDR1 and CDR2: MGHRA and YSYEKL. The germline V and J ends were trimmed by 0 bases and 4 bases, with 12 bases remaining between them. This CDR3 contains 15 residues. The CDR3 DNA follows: TGCGCCAGCAGCCAAGAGAACAGGGTGTTCTATGGCTACACCTTC. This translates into CASSQENRVFYGYTF.

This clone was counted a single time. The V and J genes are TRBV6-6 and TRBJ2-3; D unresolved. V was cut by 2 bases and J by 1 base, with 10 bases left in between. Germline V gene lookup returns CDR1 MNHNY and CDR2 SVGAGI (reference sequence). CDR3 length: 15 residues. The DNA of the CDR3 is TGTGCCAGCAGTTACCAGATATATGGCACAGATACGCAGTATTTT. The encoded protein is CASSYQIYGTDTQYF.

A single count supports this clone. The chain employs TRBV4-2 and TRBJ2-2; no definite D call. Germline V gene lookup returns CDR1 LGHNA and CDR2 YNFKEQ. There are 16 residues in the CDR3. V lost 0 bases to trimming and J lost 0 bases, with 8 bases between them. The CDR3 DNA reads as TGTGCCAGCAGCCAAGACGGCGGATCGAACACCGGGGAGCTGTTTTTT. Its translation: CASSQDGGSNTGELFF.

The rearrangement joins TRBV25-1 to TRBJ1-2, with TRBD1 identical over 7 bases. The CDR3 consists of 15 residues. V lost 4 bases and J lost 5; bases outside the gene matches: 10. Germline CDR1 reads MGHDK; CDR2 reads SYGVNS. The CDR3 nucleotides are TGTGCCAGCAGTGCGCCCGGGACAGCACTATATGGCTACACCTTC. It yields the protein CASSAPGTALYGYTF.

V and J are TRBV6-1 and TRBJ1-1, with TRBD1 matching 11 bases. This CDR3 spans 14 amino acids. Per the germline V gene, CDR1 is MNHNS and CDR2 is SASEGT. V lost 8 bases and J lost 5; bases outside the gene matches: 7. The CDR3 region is CASRTGGAGTEAFF. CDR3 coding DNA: TGTGCCAGCCGGACAGGGGGCGCTGGGACTGAAGCTTTCTTT.

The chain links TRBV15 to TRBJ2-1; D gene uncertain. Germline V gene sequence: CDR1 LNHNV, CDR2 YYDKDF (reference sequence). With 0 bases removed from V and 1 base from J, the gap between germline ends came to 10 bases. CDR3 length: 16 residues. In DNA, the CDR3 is TGTGCCACCAGCAGAGATTGGGATTCTTCCTACAATGAGCAGTTCTTC. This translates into CATSRDWDSSYNEQFF.

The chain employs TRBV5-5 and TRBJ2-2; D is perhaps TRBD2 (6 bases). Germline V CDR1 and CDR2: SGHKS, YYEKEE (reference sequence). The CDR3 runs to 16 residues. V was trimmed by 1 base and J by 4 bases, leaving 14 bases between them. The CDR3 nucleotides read TGTGCCAGCAGCTTGTTCCTAGCGCGCGGCACCGGGGAGCTGTTTTTT. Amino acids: CASSLFLARGTGELFF. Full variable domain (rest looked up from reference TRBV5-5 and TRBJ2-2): DAGVTQSPTHLIKTRGQQVTLRCSPISGHKSVSWYQQVLGQGPQFIFQYYEKEERGRGNFPDRFSARQFPNYSSELNVNALLLGDSALYLCASSLFLARGTGELFFGEGSRLTVL.

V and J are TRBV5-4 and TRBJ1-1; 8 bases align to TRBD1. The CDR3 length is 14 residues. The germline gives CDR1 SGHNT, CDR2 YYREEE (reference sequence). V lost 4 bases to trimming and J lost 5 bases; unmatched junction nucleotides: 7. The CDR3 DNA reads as TGTGCCAGCAGCGCCCGACAGGGGACGACTGAAGCTTTCTTT. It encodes CASSARQGTTEAFF.

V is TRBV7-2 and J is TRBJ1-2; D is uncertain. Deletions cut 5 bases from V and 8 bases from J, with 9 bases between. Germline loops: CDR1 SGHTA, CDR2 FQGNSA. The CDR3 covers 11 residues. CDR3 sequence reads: CASSPLRGYTF. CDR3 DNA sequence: TGTGCCAGCAGCCCCTTACGGGGCTACACCTTC.

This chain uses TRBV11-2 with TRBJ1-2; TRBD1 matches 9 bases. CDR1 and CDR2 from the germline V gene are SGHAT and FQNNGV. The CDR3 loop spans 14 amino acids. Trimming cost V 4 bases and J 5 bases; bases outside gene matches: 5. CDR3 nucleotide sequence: TGTGCCAGCAGCTCTCCGGGACAGGGATATGGCTACACCTTC. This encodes CASSSPGQGYGYTF.

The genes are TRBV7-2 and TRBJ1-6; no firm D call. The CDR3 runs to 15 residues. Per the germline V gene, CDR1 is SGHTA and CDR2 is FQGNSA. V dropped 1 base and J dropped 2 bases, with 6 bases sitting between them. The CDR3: CASSLVGPYNSPLHF. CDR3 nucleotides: TGTGCCAGCAGCTTAGTAGGCCCCTATAATTCACCCCTCCACTTT.

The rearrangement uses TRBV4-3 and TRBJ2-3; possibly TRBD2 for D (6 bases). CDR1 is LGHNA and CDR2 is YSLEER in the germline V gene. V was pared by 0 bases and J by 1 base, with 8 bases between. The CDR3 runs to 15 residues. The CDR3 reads CASSQDREGTDTQYF. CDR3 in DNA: TGCGCCAGCAGCCAAGACAGGGAGGGCACAGATACGCAGTATTTT.

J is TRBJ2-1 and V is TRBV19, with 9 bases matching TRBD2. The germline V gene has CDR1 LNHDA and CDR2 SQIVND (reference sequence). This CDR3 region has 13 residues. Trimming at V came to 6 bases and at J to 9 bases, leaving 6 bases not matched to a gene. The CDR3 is CASSQRGDGEQFF. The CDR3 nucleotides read TGTGCCAGTAGCCAGCGGGGGGACGGTGAGCAGTTCTTC.

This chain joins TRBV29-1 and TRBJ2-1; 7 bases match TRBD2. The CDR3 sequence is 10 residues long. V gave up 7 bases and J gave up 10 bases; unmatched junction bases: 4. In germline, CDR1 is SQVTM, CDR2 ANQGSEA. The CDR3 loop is CSALTSEQFF. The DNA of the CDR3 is TGCAGCGCGTTGACTAGCGAGCAGTTCTTC.

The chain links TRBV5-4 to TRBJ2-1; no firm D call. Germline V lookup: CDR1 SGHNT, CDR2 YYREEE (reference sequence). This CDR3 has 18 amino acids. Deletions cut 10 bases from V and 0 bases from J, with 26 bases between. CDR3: CALDNKPGPLYSYNEQFF. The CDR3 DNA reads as TGTGCCCTAGACAACAAGCCAGGCCCCCTATACTCCTACAATGAGCAGTTCTTC.

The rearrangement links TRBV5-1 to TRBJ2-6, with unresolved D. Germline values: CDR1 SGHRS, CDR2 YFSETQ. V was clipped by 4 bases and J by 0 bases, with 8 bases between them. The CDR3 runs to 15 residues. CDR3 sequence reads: CASSLTASGANVLTF. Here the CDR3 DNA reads TGCGCCAGCAGCCTTACAGCCTCTGGGGCCAACGTCCTGACTTTC. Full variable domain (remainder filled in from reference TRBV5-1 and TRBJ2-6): KAGVTQTPRYLIKTRGQQVTLSCSPISGHRSVSWYQQTPGQGLQFLFEYFSETQRNKGNFPGRFSGRQFSNSRSEMNVSTLELGDSALYLCASSLTASGANVLTFGAGSRLTVL.

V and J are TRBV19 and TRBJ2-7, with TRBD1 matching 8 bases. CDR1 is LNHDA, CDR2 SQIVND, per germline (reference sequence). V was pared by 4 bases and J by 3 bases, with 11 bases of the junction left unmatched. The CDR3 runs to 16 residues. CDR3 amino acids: CASSTLPGTGVYEQYF. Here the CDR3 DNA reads TGTGCCAGTAGTACCCTCCCTGGGACAGGAGTCTACGAGCAGTACTTC.

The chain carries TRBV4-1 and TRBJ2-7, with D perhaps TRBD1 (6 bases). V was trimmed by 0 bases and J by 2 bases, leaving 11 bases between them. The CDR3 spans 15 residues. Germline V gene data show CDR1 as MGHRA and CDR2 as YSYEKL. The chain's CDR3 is CASSQEDRQTYEQYF. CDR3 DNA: TGCGCCAGCAGCCAAGAGGACAGACAAACCTACGAGCAGTACTTC.